These 32 T cell receptor beta chains were all obtained from the same sample, sequenced in a study of cytomegalovirus exposure and HLA in healthy donors. Both 60 Vbeta primers and 13 Jbeta primers went into the PCR. Sequenced by immunoSEQ multiplex PCR; TCRdb stores in-frame clones only, minus some. The sample lists a few hundred thousand clones; around 83% were seen once. What was sequenced was PBMCs. These receptors were collected from a girl between 10 and 17 years old in good health and CMV-seronegative.

CDR3 loop: CASSAQTRGYQSGANVLTF. The DNA of the CDR3 is TGTGCCAGCAGCGCACAGACCCGAGGGTACCAATCTGGGGCCAACGTCCTGACTTTC. V gene TRBV7-6 combines with J gene TRBJ2-6, with a tentative D call TRBD2 (5 bases). Trimming stripped 5 bases from V and 1 base from J, with 21 bases between. This CDR3 contains 19 residues. In germline, CDR1 is SGHVS, CDR2 FNYEAQ.

J is TRBJ2-7 and V is TRBV25-1; no firm D call. Germline V CDR1 and CDR2: MGHDK, SYGVNS. This CDR3 is 11 amino acids long. Trimming took 5 bases from V and 3 from J, leaving 5 bases between them. The CDR3 is CASSYSYEQYF. In DNA, the CDR3 is TGTGCCAGCAGTTACAGCTACGAGCAGTACTTC.

The chain uses TRBV29-1 and TRBJ2-1; 11 nucleotides align to TRBD1. Germline values: CDR1 SQVTM, CDR2 ANQGSEA. The trim removed 2 bases at V and 10 bases at J, leaving 10 bases unmatched. The CDR3 loop spans 15 amino acids. The CDR3 protein is CSVESRTGGFREQFF. CDR3 bases: TGCAGCGTTGAATCCCGGACAGGGGGCTTCAGGGAGCAGTTCTTC.

In its sample, this clone was seen a few times. V is TRBV19 and J is TRBJ2-3; a weak D match, TRBD2 (5 bases). The germline V gene has CDR1 LNHDA and CDR2 SQIVND (reference sequence). V shed 4 bases and J shed 7 bases, with 15 bases lying between them. The CDR3 runs 14 residues. The CDR3 DNA is TGTGCCAGTAGTACAGGCGGCGTCGGGAATACGCAGTATTTT. As protein: CASSTGGVGNTQYF.

J is TRBJ1-1 and V is TRBV18; D remains ambiguous. CDR1 KGHSH and CDR2 LQKENI come from the germline V gene. The CDR3 runs to 15 residues. The V and J ends lost 3 bases and 3 bases respectively, with 14 bases between them. The CDR3 DNA follows: TGTGCCAGCTCACCCTCGACTGCGGAATACACTGAAGCTTTCTTT. Protein: CASSPSTAEYTEAFF.

The CDR3 region has the DNA TGTGCCAGCAGCTTAGATTCTGTTCAGTCCGGGGAGCTGTTTTTT. It translates to CASSLDSVQSGELFF. This chain connects TRBV11-3 to TRBJ2-2; D is undetermined. CDR3 length equals 15 residues. Deletions cut 0 bases from V and 6 bases from J, with 11 bases between. CDR1 and CDR2 (germline): SGHNT, YENEEA.

The gene calls are TRBV4-2 and TRBJ2-3; 11 nucleotides align to TRBD2. The CDR3 extends over 16 amino acids. From germline, CDR1 is LGHNA and CDR2 YNFKEQ. V was pared by 1 base and J by 1 base, with 1 base of the junction left unmatched. CDR3 coding DNA: TGTGCCAGCAGCCAAGCGACTAGCGGGGGCACAGATACGCAGTATTTT. This sequence encodes CASSQATSGGTDTQYF.

Only a few counts were recorded for this clone. The V and J genes are TRBV6-5 and TRBJ2-3; D perhaps matches TRBD2 (6 bases). The CDR3 loop spans 12 amino acids. Germline CDR1 and CDR2: MNHEY and SVGAGI. V lost 6 bases to trimming and J lost 4 bases, with 8 bases between them. The CDR3 DNA reads TGTGCCAGCAGCCGGGGGTCAGATACGCAGTATTTT. This codes for CASSRGSDTQYF.

Here the CDR3 DNA reads TGCGCCAGCAGCTTGCCCGACAGGGACTCTGGAAACACCATATATTTT. Its protein product is CASSLPDRDSGNTIYF. The chain carries TRBV5-1 and TRBJ1-3; 7 bases align to TRBD1. V trimming: 1 base; J trimming: 0 bases; junction bases outside the gene matches: 4. CDR3 length equals 16 residues. Looked up from germline, CDR1 is SGHRS and CDR2 is YFSETQ.

V usage is TRBV6-1 and J usage is TRBJ1-3; D is undetermined. V lost 4 bases and J 4 bases, leaving 8 bases between the germline ends. The CDR3 spans 13 residues. CDR1 and CDR2 (germline): MNHNS, SASEGT. Here the CDR3 reads CASSVGIGNTIYF. The CDR3 DNA is TGTGCCAGCAGTGTGGGCATCGGAAACACCATATATTTT.

This clone was found once. The chain recombines TRBV5-1 with TRBJ2-7; 11 nucleotides align to TRBD1. The CDR3 is 14 amino acids. V trimming: 4 bases; J trimming: 5 bases; junction bases outside the gene matches: 5. The V gene's germline CDR1 is SGHRS and CDR2 YFSETQ. The CDR3 here is CASSIGQGANEQYF. Written as DNA, the CDR3 is TGCGCCAGCAGCATCGGACAGGGGGCCAACGAGCAGTACTTC.

J is TRBJ1-2 and V is TRBV28; a weak D match, TRBD1 (6 bases). The CDR3 is made up of 18 amino acids. V dropped 5 bases and J dropped 1 base, with 23 bases sitting between them. Per germline, CDR1 MDHEN and CDR2 SYDVKM. The CDR3 here is CASSLNREQGLGNYGYTF. CDR3 DNA sequence: TGTGCCAGCAGTCTAAACAGGGAGCAGGGGCTGGGTAACTATGGCTACACCTTC.

The genes are TRBV5-1 and TRBJ1-5, with 8 bases identical to TRBD1. CDR3 length equals 14 residues. V dropped 6 bases and J dropped 10; count of bases not matched to a gene: 12. Germline-derived CDR1 and CDR2 are SGHRS and YFSETQ. This CDR3 is CASTKSTGESPQHF. CDR3 bases: TGCGCCAGCACCAAATCGACAGGGGAATCACCCCAGCATTTT.

This clone was seen more than once but under ten times. The V call is TRBV2, the J call TRBJ1-2; the D gene is possibly TRBD1 (5 bases). This CDR3 comprises 14 residues. Deletions cut 2 bases from V and 7 bases from J, with 14 bases between. Per germline, CDR1 SNHLY and CDR2 FYNNEI. The CDR3 reads CASSESTALGGYTF. CDR3 coding DNA: TGTGCCAGCAGTGAATCGACAGCCTTGGGTGGCTACACCTTC.

The chain couples TRBV12-5 to TRBJ2-1; tentative D call: TRBD2 (5 bases). The CDR3 sequence is 13 residues long. The V gene's germline CDR1 is LGHNT and CDR2 FRNRAP. Trimming cost V 0 bases and J 16 bases, with 16 bases left between them. Here the CDR3 reads CASGLVGSGKIFF. CDR3 DNA: TGTGCTAGTGGTTTGGTAGGGTCGGGGAAGATCTTCTTC.

The chain combines TRBV18 with TRBJ1-3, with TRBD1 identical over 7 bases. The CDR3 runs to 14 residues. Per the germline V gene, CDR1 is KGHSH and CDR2 is LQKENI. The ends lost 4 bases at V and 8 bases at J; junction bases unmatched: 8. The CDR3 here is CASSLTTGQDTIYF. As DNA, the CDR3 is TGTGCCAGCTCACTAACGACAGGGCAGGACACCATATATTTT. The whole variable domain, filled in from reference TRBV18 and TRBJ1-3, reads NAGVMQNPRHLVRRRGQEARLRCSPMKGHSHVYWYRQLPEEGLKFMVYLQKENIIDESGMPKERFSAEFPKEGPSILRIQQVVRGDSAAYFCASSLTTGQDTIYFGEGSWLTVV.

A few counts support this clone. The chain has TRBV7-9 and TRBJ1-5; perhaps TRBD1 as D (6 bases). CDR1 SEHNR and CDR2 FQNEAQ come from the germline V gene (reference sequence). The CDR3 covers 17 residues. V was trimmed by 5 bases and J by 0 bases, leaving 17 bases between them. The DNA for the CDR3 is TGTGCCAGCAGCCCCGGGGGGGGGCGGTATAGCAATCAGCCCCAGCATTTT. Amino acid sequence: CASSPGGGRYSNQPQHF.

In DNA form, the CDR3 reads TGTGCCAGCAGCGCTGGACTAGCCGGGGAGCTGTTTTTT. Protein product: CASSAGLAGELFF. The gene calls are TRBV2 and TRBJ2-2; TRBD2 matches at 7 bases. The CDR3 loop spans 13 amino acids. CDR1 is SNHLY, CDR2 FYNNEI, per germline. V shed 6 bases and J 6 bases; nucleotides not matched to a gene: 4.

This clone is a singleton in its sample. The CDR3 DNA is TGTGCCAGCAGTTACGCGGGGGGGCCAGGGACCCAGTACTTC. Encoded protein: CASSYAGGPGTQYF. This chain connects TRBV6-5 to TRBJ2-5, with TRBD2 matching over 9 bases. Germline CDR1 is MNHEY and CDR2 is SVGAGI. The CDR3 is 14 residues long. V gave up 2 bases and J gave up 7 bases; unmatched junction bases: 5.

The chain has TRBV5-1 and TRBJ2-7, with TRBD1 identical over 7 bases. J was trimmed by 0 bases and V by 3 bases; bases with no gene match: 6. Germline CDR1 is SGHRS and CDR2 is YFSETQ. This CDR3 has 15 amino acids. The CDR3 bases are TGCGCCAGCAGCTCTCTACAGGGGCCCTCCTACGAGCAGTACTTC. It is translated as CASSSLQGPSYEQYF.

In this sample, this clone turned up a few times. The chain combines TRBV5-6 with TRBJ1-1, with unresolved D. V was trimmed by 6 bases and J by 5 bases, leaving 14 bases between them. The germline V gene has CDR1 SGHDT and CDR2 YYEEEE. The CDR3 runs 13 residues. CDR3 in amino acids: CASTLGRGTEAFF. The CDR3 region has the DNA TGTGCCAGCACCCTCGGCCGAGGAACTGAAGCTTTCTTT.

The chain uses TRBV27 and TRBJ2-5; 8 bases align to TRBD2. The DNA end is more similar to TRBJ2-7, so the J call may be wrong. CDR1 MNHEY and CDR2 SMNVEV come from the germline V gene (reference sequence). The CDR3 covers 15 residues. CDR3 in amino acids: CASSFLGTSGYEQYF. Written as DNA, the CDR3 is TGTGCCAGCAGTTTCCTCGGGACTAGTGGCTACGAGCAGTACTTC.

This sequence joins TRBV6-1 and TRBJ1-2; 7 positions agree with TRBD1. There are 15 residues in the CDR3. CDR1 MNHNS and CDR2 SASEGT come from the germline V gene. V trimming: 8 bases; J trimming: 5 bases; junction bases outside the gene matches: 14. Here the CDR3 reads CASEKRQGGLYGYTF. The CDR3 DNA reads TGTGCCAGCGAAAAGAGACAGGGTGGCCTTTATGGCTACACCTTC.

The V and J genes are TRBV27 and TRBJ2-2; D uncertain. Trimming removed 5 bases at V and 1 base at J, with 8 bases between. From germline, CDR1 is MNHEY and CDR2 SMNVEV (reference sequence). This CDR3 spans 14 amino acids. DNA of the CDR3: TGTGCCAGCAGTAGATCGGTGAACACCGGGGAGCTGTTTTTT. It specifies CASSRSVNTGELFF.

The chain couples TRBV7-7 to TRBJ1-3; D is ambiguous. Germline CDR1 and CDR2: SSHAT and FNYEAQ (reference sequence). Between the trimmed V and J ends, which lost 10 bases and 3 bases, there was a span of 7 bases. The CDR3 has 11 residues. The CDR3 region is CAITSGNTIYF. CDR3 DNA: TGTGCCATTACGAGTGGAAACACCATATATTTT.

The rearrangement uses TRBV29-1 and TRBJ1-1, with TRBD1 identical over 9 bases. The CDR3 contains 14 residues. With 7 bases clipped from V and 0 bases from J, the junction kept 6 bases outside the gene matches. Germline V lookup: CDR1 SQVTM, CDR2 ANQGSEA. The CDR3 spells CSATGQGMNTEAFF. CDR3 nucleotides: TGCAGCGCAACCGGACAGGGGATGAACACTGAAGCTTTCTTT.

The J gene is TRBJ1-5, the V gene TRBV6-1; D unresolved. Deletions cut 10 bases from V and 2 bases from J, with 9 bases between. Germline CDR1 reads MNHNS; CDR2 reads SASEGT. This CDR3 is 12 amino acids long. The CDR3 DNA sequence: TGTGCCACTACTCTCGGCAATCAGCCCCAGCATTTT. Protein: CATTLGNQPQHF.

The chain employs TRBV29-1 and TRBJ2-1; unclear D gene. The V gene's germline CDR1 is SQVTM and CDR2 ANQGSEA. V was pared by 5 bases and J by 7 bases, with 9 bases between. The CDR3 totals 11 residues. The CDR3, as DNA: TGCAGCGTTTTGTTTACTAATGAGCAGTTCTTC. Translation gives CSVLFTNEQFF.

The chain recombines TRBV7-2 with TRBJ2-3; 10 bases agree with TRBD2. The V segment lost 3 bases and the J segment 6 bases; nucleotides outside the gene matches: 9. CDR1 SGHTA and CDR2 FQGNSA come from the germline V gene. The CDR3 is made up of 16 amino acids. The CDR3 sequence is CASSFPSGGASDTQYF. Here the CDR3 DNA reads TGTGCCAGCAGCTTTCCTAGCGGGGGCGCCTCCGATACGCAGTATTTT.

The chain combines TRBV30 with TRBJ1-5; possibly TRBD1 for D (5 bases). CDR3 length equals 14 residues. CDR1 is GTSNPN and CDR2 is SVGIG in the germline V gene (reference sequence). V was pared by 2 bases and J by 4 bases, with 12 bases between. The CDR3 DNA sequence: TGTGCCTGGAGTTGGGGGGACGCTAATCAGCCCCAGCATTTT. Translation: CAWSWGDANQPQHF.

The V and J genes are TRBV5-1 and TRBJ2-2, with 8 bases identical to TRBD2. V lost 5 bases, J lost 3 bases, and 9 bases stayed unmatched. The CDR3 totals 16 residues. Looked up from germline, CDR1 is SGHRS and CDR2 is YFSETQ. The CDR3 DNA is TGCGCCAGCAGTCCCCCCCCAGCGGGAGACACCGGGGAGCTGTTTTTT. This encodes CASSPPPAGDTGELFF.

This CDR3 is CASSVGGWADTQYF. The CDR3 DNA follows: TGTGCCAGCAGCGTAGGAGGGTGGGCAGATACGCAGTATTTT. This chain joins TRBV9 and TRBJ2-3; D possibly corresponds to TRBD2 (5 bases). V lost 0 bases and J 4 bases, leaving 9 bases between the germline ends. CDR1 is SGDLS, CDR2 YYNGEE, per germline. The CDR3 is 14 residues long.